This is a list of T cell receptor beta chains from one sample in a study of HIV-infected patients and healthy controls. TCRdb re-analysed the 5' RACE reads in MiXCR, keeping a single row per CDR3 protein. The table lists about 9,600 distinct CDR3 sequences, 7.3% of them singletons. Source: blood, taken before antiretroviral therapy. These receptors were collected from an adult with HIV infection. Each CDR3 is given with its conserved first and last residue. Fields, in order: CDR3 protein, CDR3 DNA, clone size, D gene, V gene, J gene. D genes are given only for firm matches. A clone size is listed for some rows: how often the clone was seen (once, few, many), or a class if it is expanded.

CASSLASGDEQYF	TGCGCCAGCAGCTTGGCTAGCGGAGACGAGCAGTACTTC	-	TRBD2	TRBV5-1	TRBJ2-7
CASNFPGMNRGAVF	TGTGCCAGCAACTTCCCGGGAATGAACCGGGGAGCTGTTTTT	many	-	TRBV7-2	TRBJ2-2
CASSVFGRDTEAFF	TGTGCCAGCAGTGTCTTCGGCCGGGACACTGAAGCTTTCTTT	many	-	TRBV25-1	TRBJ1-1
CASILGTLPCTGELFF	TGTGCCAGCATCCTCGGGACCTTACCCTGCACCGGGGAGCTGTTTTTT	few	-	TRBV21-1	TRBJ2-2
CASSPTRTGKNIQYF	TGTGCCAGCAGTCCAACCCGGACAGGGAAAAACATTCAGTACTTC	many	TRBD1	TRBV6-5	TRBJ2-4
CASSRDAGSPLHF	TGTGCCAGCAGCCGGGACGCCGGGTCACCCCTCCACTTT	many	-	TRBV3-1	TRBJ1-6
CASSPTGIVEAFF	TGTGCCAGCAGCCCAACAGGGATTGTAGAAGCTTTCTTT	many	-	TRBV7-9	TRBJ1-1
CASIQGNNEQFF	TGTGCCAGCATTCAGGGGAACAATGAGCAGTTCTTC	-	-	TRBV6-6	TRBJ2-1
CASSLGSRGQRESPLHF	TGTGCCAGCAGCTTAGGAAGTAGGGGGCAAAGGGAATCACCCCTCCACTTT	many	TRBD1	TRBV7-6	TRBJ1-6
CSVSESNYGYTF	TGCAGCGTATCCGAGTCTAACTATGGCTACACCTTC	few	-	TRBV29-1	TRBJ1-2
CASSPGPSGTGELFF	TGTGCCAGCAGTCCGGGACCCTCGGGCACCGGGGAGCTGTTTTTT	many	-	TRBV2	TRBJ2-2
CASSIADSYEQYF	TGTGCCAGTAGTATAGCAGATTCCTACGAGCAGTACTTC	-	-	TRBV19	TRBJ2-7
CASSYSKVQGQETQYF	TGTGCCAGCAGTTACTCGAAGGTGCAGGGGCAAGAGACCCAGTACTTC	many	-	TRBV6-2/TRBV6-3	TRBJ2-5
CASSLTPAHEQYF	TGTGCCAGCAGCTTAACCCCAGCCCACGAGCAGTACTTC	many	-	TRBV13	TRBJ2-7
CASSVLAGGLPETQYF	TGTGCCAGCAGCGTTTTAGCGGGGGGCCTCCCAGAGACCCAGTACTTC	many	TRBD2	TRBV9	TRBJ2-5
CASSPIQSNQPQHF	TGTGCCAGCTCACCAATTCAGTCCAATCAGCCCCAGCATTTT	-	-	TRBV18	TRBJ1-5
CAISERSRGATEAFF	TGTGCCATCAGTGAGCGGTCGAGGGGCGCCACTGAAGCTTTCTTT	many	-	TRBV10-3	TRBJ1-1
CASSLYDRDNQPQHF	TGTGCCAGCAGCTTATATGACAGGGACAATCAGCCCCAGCATTTT	-	TRBD1	TRBV5-6	TRBJ1-5
CASSYSGVPAANYGYTF	TGTGCCAGCAGTTACTCGGGGGTGCCGGCAGCTAACTATGGCTACACCTTC	many	-	TRBV6-6	TRBJ1-2
CASSLDQYQETQYF	TGTGCCAGCAGTTTAGACCAGTACCAAGAGACCCAGTACTTC	many	-	TRBV12-3/TRBV12-4	TRBJ2-5
CASSKHRGRNYGYTF	TGTGCCAGCAGCAAACACAGGGGGCGCAACTATGGCTACACCTTC	many	-	TRBV21-1	TRBJ1-2
CASSRDPNQPQHF	TGCGCCAGCAGCCGGGATCCCAATCAGCCCCAGCATTTT	many	-	TRBV4-1	TRBJ1-5
CAISPRVESATQYF	TGTGCCATCAGTCCCAGGGTCGAAAGTGCTACGCAGTATTTT	medium-sized	-	TRBV10-3	TRBJ2-3
CASRQDDAGYNSPLHF	TGTGCCAGCAGACAAGATGATGCAGGCTATAATTCACCCCTCCACTTT	large	-	TRBV3-1	TRBJ1-6
CASSQDGGGDEQYF	TGCGCCAGCAGCCAAGATGGTGGCGGGGATGAGCAGTACTTC	medium-sized	-	TRBV4-1	TRBJ2-7
CASSQELRGTSNYGYTF	TGCGCCAGCAGCCAAGAGTTGCGCGGGACATCTAACTATGGCTACACCTTC	-	-	TRBV4-3	TRBJ1-2
CSPERQETQYF	TGCAGTCCAGAGCGTCAAGAGACCCAGTACTTC	few	-	TRBV20-1	TRBJ2-5
CASLEGSDGYTF	TGCGCCAGCTTAGAGGGGTCGGATGGCTACACCTTC	many	-	TRBV5-1	TRBJ1-2
CASSSSGGGNYGYTF	TGTGCCAGCAGCTCTAGCGGGGGGGGGAACTATGGCTACACCTTC	many	-	TRBV7-8	TRBJ1-2
CASSPLGRGLGTEAFF	TGTGCCAGCAGCCCCCTGGGGAGGGGGCTTGGGACTGAAGCTTTCTTT	many	TRBD1	TRBV4-2	TRBJ1-1
CASSLKGAGTDTQYF	TGTGCCAGCAGTTTAAAGGGGGCGGGCACAGATACGCAGTATTTT	many	TRBD1	TRBV27	TRBJ2-3
CASSSDRGLNNEQFF	TGTGCCAGCAGTTCGGACAGGGGGCTGAACAATGAGCAGTTCTTC	many	TRBD1	TRBV6-6	TRBJ2-1
CASSPQGGTEAFF	TGTGCCAGCAGCCCACAGGGTGGCACTGAAGCTTTCTTT	few	-	TRBV7-3	TRBJ1-1
CSARGGPRTTIYF	TGCAGTGCTAGAGGTGGGCCGAGAACCACCATATATTTT	-	-	TRBV20-1	TRBJ1-3
CAWSAMTRSQPQHF	TGTGCCTGGAGCGCAATGACCCGCAGCCAGCCCCAGCATTTT	many	-	TRBV30	TRBJ1-5
CASMTGGDIQYF	TGTGCCAGCATGACGGGGGGGGACATTCAGTACTTC	many	TRBD2	TRBV27	TRBJ2-4
CASSQYGTAQETQYF	TGTGCCAGCAGTCAATACGGGACGGCTCAAGAGACCCAGTACTTC	-	-	TRBV6-6	TRBJ2-5
CSVPDRATSTDTQYF	TGCAGTGTTCCGGACAGGGCGACTAGCACAGATACGCAGTATTTT	-	TRBD1	TRBV20-1	TRBJ2-3
CASSGTGYNEQFF	TGCGCCAGCAGCGGTACAGGGTACAATGAGCAGTTCTTC	-	-	TRBV5-1	TRBJ2-1
CASSQDGAQFF	TGTGCCAGCAGCCAGGACGGCGCGCAGTTCTTC	many	-	TRBV7-3	TRBJ2-1
CASSLTRGSGGGRETQYF	TGTGCCAGCAGCCTGACGCGGGGTAGCGGGGGTGGAAGGGAGACCCAGTACTTC	-	TRBD2	TRBV7-6	TRBJ2-5
CASSLALDSYEQYF	TGCGCCAGCAGCTTGGCCCTGGACAGCTACGAGCAGTACTTC	medium-sized	-	TRBV5-1	TRBJ2-7
CASSLTGGQSYNEQFF	TGTGCCAGCAGTTTAACGGGGGGGCAATCCTACAATGAGCAGTTCTTC	many	TRBD2	TRBV27	TRBJ2-1
CASSYSESSGLGSPLHF	TGTGCCAGCAGTTACTCCGAGAGCAGCGGTCTAGGTTCACCCCTCCACTTT	many	-	TRBV6-5	TRBJ1-6
CASSEAPGPYRGNTIYF	TGTGCCAGCAGTGAAGCGCCCGGGCCCTACCGGGGGAACACCATATATTTT	many	-	TRBV6-1	TRBJ1-3
CASSGALQETQYF	TGTGCCAGTAGTGGGGCCCTCCAAGAGACCCAGTACTTC	few	-	TRBV19	TRBJ2-5
CASSQEPAGESSYNSPLHF	TGCGCCAGCAGCCAAGAACCCGCTGGTGAAAGCTCCTATAATTCACCCCTCCACTTT	many	-	TRBV4-3	TRBJ1-6
CASSFGTGQETQYF	TGTGCCAGCAGTTTCGGGACAGGCCAAGAGACCCAGTACTTC	many	TRBD1	TRBV6-5	TRBJ2-5
CASSKGEYNEQFF	TGTGCCAGCAGCAAAGGGGAATACAATGAGCAGTTCTTC	many	-	TRBV3-1	TRBJ2-1
CASGLALTGGLYNEQFF	TGTGCTAGTGGTTTGGCCCTAACAGGGGGCCTCTACAATGAGCAGTTCTTC	many	TRBD1	TRBV12-5	TRBJ2-1
CSASSGGGKETQYF	TGCAGTGCGTCATCTGGGGGAGGAAAAGAGACCCAGTACTTC	many	-	TRBV20-1	TRBJ2-5